Sequencing of this T cell receptor beta chain was carried out in a study of T cell changes during pregnancy in multiple sclerosis. Libraries were prepared by immunoSEQ multiplex PCR; TCRdb keeps only in-frame clonotypes and omits some of them. The sample shows some 37,000 clones, 80% to 90% of them seen only once. The CDR3 consists of 15 residues. From germline, CDR1 is LNHDA and CDR2 SQIVND (reference sequence). The ends were cut back, 5 bases at V and 0 bases at J, with 12 bases in the middle. Here the sequenced sample was CD4+ T cells from peripheral blood mononuclear cells, taken before pregnancy. The receptor was isolated from a female donor with multiple sclerosis, enrolled in a pregnancy study. V is TRBV19 and J is TRBJ2-3; no clear D gene. Here the CDR3 reads CASSRSVESTDTQYF. DNA of the CDR3: TGTGCCAGTAGTCGGTCGGTTGAGAGCACAGATACGCAGTATTTT.